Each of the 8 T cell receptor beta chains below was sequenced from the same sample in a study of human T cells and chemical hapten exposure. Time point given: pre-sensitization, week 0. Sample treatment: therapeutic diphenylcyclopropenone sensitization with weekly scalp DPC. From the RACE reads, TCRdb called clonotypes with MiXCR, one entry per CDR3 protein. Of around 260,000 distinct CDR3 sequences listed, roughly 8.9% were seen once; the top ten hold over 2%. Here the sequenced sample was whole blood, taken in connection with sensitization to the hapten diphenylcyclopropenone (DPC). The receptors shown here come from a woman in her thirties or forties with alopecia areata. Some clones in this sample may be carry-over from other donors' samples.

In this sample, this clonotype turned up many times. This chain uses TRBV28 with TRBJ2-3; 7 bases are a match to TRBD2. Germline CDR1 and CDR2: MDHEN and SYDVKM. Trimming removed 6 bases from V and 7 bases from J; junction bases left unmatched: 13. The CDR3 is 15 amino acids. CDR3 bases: TGTGCCAGCAGCCTTTCTGGGGCTAGCGGATATACGCAGTATTTT. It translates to CASSLSGASGYTQYF.

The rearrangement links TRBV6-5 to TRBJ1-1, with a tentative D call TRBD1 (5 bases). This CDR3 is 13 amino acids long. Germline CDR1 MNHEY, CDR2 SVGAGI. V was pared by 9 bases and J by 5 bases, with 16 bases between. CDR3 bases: TGTGCCAGAAGTCGCACAGGAGGAACTGAAGCTTTCTTT. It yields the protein CARSRTGGTEAFF.

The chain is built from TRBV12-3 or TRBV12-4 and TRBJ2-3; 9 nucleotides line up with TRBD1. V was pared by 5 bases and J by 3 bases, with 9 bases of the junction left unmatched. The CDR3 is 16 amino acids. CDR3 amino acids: CASSRRRTGVTDTQYF. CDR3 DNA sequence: TGTGCCAGCAGTCGACGCAGGACAGGGGTTACAGATACGCAGTATTTT.

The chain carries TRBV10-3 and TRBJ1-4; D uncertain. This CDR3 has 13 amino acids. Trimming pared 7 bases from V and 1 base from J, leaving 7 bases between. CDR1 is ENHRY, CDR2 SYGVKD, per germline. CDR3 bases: TGTGCCATCAATCGGGGAACTAATGAAAAACTGTTTTTT. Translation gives CAINRGTNEKLFF.

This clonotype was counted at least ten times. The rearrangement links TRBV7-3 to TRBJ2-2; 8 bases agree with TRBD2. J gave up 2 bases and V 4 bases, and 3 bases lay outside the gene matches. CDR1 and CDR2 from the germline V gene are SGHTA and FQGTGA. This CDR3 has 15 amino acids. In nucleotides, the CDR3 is TGTGCCAGCAGCTCTAGCGGGCCCAACACCGGGGAGCTGTTTTTT. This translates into CASSSSGPNTGELFF.

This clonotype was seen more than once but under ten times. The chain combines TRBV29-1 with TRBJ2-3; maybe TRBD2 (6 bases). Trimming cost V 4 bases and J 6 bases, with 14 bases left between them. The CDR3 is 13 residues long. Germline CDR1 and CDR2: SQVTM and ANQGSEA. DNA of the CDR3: TGCAGCGTTGCGGCGACGGGAGCGGATACGCAGTATTTT. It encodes CSVAATGADTQYF.

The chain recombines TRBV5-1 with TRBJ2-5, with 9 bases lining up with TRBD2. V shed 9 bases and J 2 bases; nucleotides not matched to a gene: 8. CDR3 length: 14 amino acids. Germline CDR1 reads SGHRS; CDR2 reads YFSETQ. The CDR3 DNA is TGCGCCACGTCAAGCGGGAGGCCTCAAGAGACCCAGTACTTC. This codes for CATSSGRPQETQYF.

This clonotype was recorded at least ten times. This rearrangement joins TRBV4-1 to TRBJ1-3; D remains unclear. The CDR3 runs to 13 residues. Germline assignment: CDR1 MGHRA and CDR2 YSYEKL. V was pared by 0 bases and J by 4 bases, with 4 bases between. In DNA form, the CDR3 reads TGCGCCAGCAGCCAAGATCGAGGAAACACCATATATTTT. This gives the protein CASSQDRGNTIYF.